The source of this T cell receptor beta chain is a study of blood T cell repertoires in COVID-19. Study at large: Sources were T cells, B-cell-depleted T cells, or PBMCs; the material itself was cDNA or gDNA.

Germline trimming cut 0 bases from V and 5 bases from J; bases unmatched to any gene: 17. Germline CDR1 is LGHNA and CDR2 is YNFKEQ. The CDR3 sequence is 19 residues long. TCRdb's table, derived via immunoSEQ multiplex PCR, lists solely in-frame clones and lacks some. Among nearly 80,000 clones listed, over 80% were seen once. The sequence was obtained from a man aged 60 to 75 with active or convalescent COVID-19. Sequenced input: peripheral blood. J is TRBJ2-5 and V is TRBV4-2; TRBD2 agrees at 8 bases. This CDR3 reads CASSQEGYGGALGIETQYF. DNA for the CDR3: TGTGCCAGCAGCCAAGAAGGATACGGGGGGGCCTTGGGGATTGAGACCCAGTACTTC.